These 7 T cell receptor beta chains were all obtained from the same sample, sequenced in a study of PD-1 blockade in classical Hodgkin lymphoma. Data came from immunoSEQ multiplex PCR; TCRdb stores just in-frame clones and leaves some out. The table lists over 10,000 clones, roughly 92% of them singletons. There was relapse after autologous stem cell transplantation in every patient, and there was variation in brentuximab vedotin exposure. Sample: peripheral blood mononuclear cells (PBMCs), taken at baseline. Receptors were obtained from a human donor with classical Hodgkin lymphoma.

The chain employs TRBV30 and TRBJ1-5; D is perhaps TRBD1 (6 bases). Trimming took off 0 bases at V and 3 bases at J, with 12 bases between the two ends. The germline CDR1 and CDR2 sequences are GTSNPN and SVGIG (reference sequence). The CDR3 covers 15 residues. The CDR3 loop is CAWSVKTGYNQPQHF. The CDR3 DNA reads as TGTGCCTGGAGTGTAAAGACAGGATACAATCAGCCCCAGCATTTT.

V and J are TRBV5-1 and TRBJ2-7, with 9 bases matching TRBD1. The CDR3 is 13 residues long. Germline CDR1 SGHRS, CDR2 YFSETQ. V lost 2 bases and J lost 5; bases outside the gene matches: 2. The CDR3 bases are TGCGCCAGCAGCTTCGGACAGGGGAACGAGCAGTACTTC. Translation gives CASSFGQGNEQYF.

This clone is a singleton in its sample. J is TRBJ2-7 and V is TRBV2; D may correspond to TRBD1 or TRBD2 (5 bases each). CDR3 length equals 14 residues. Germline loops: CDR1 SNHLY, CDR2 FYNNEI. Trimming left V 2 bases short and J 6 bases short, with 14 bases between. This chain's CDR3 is CASSEIGTPSEQYF. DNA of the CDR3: TGTGCCAGCAGTGAAATCGGGACGCCATCCGAGCAGTACTTC.

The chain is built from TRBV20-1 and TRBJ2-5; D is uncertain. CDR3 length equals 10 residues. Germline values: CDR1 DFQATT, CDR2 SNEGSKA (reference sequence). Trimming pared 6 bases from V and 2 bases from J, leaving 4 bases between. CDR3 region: CSASQETQYF. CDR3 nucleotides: TGCAGTGCCTCACAAGAGACCCAGTACTTC.

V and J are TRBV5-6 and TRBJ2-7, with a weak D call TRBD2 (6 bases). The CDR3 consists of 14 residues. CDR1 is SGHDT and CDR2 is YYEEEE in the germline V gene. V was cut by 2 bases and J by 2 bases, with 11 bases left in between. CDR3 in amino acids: CASSFMRDAYEQYF. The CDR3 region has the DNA TGTGCCAGCAGCTTTATGCGGGACGCCTACGAGCAGTACTTC.

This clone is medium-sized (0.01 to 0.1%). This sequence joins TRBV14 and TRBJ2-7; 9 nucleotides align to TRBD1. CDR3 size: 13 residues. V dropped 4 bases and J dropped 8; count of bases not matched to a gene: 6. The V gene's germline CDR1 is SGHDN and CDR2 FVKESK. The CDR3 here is CASSPRTGEQQYF. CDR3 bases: TGTGCCAGCAGCCCGCGGACAGGGGAACAGCAGTACTTC.

The CDR3 nucleotides are TGTGCCAGCAGTTACTACGAACCTCGGACAGGGGAAGCTTTCTTT. It specifies CASSYYEPRTGEAFF. The chain employs TRBV6-6 and TRBJ1-1, with 8 positions matching TRBD1. The CDR3 spans 15 residues. CDR1 and CDR2 from the germline V gene are MNHNY and SVGAGI (reference sequence). Unmatched junction bases numbered 9, after V lost 1 base and J lost 8 bases.